This T cell receptor (beta chain) was captured in a study of T cell changes during pregnancy in multiple sclerosis. Assay used: immunoSEQ multiplex PCR; TCRdb lists only in-frame clones, some missing. The sample includes tens of thousands of clones, roughly 91% of them seen just once. This CDR3 is built from 16 residues. Trimming took off 4 bases at V and 4 bases at J, with 16 bases between the two ends. CDR1 is MNHEY and CDR2 is SMNVEV in the germline V gene (reference sequence). The sequencing here drew on CD8+ T cells from peripheral blood mononuclear cells, taken in the second trimester of pregnancy. The sequence was obtained from a female donor with multiple sclerosis, enrolled in a pregnancy study. V is TRBV27 and J is TRBJ2-2; D gene unclear. The CDR3 here is CASSSFMHTSTGELFF. The CDR3 nucleotides are TGTGCCAGCAGTTCTTTCATGCACACAAGCACCGGGGAGCTGTTTTTT.